This passage covers 26 T cell receptor beta chains from one sample sequenced in a study of shared clonotypes between healthy human individuals. Using immunoSEQ multiplex PCR, the repertoire was profiled, and TCRdb retains in-frame clones only, with some absent. Of a few hundred thousand clones in the sample, around 80% are singletons; the top ten hold 12%. The sequenced material came from PBMCs. Receptors originate from a woman in her thirties or forties in good health. Some clones in this sample may be carry-over from other donors' samples.

The V gene is TRBV5-1, the J gene TRBJ1-1; D ambiguous. The CDR3 consists of 15 residues. Trimming pared 0 bases from V and 0 bases from J, leaving 9 bases between. Germline CDR1 reads SGHRS; CDR2 reads YFSETQ. The CDR3 here is CASSLDLGMNTEAFF. CDR3 coding DNA: TGCGCCAGCAGCTTGGATTTAGGGATGAACACTGAAGCTTTCTTT.

This clone was found many times. This rearrangement joins TRBV6-5 to TRBJ2-2; 7 nucleotides align to TRBD2. This CDR3 has 16 amino acids. CDR1 and CDR2 from the germline V gene are MNHEY and SVGAGI. Losses at the gene ends were 3 bases for V and 1 base for J; bases not matched to a gene: 5. CDR3 residues: CASSYRTRMNTGELFF. CDR3 nucleotide sequence: TGTGCCAGCAGTTATAGGACTAGAATGAACACCGGGGAGCTGTTTTTT.

V usage is TRBV5-5 and J usage is TRBJ1-1; tentatively, D is TRBD1 (6 bases). The CDR3 is 15 residues long. CDR1 and CDR2 from the germline V gene are SGHKS and YYEKEE (reference sequence). V lost 4 bases and J lost 7, with 20 bases in between. The CDR3 is CASSLGVLTGGEAFF. The DNA of the CDR3 is TGTGCCAGCAGCCTGGGGGTTCTGACAGGTGGTGAAGCTTTCTTT.

A word on this clone: This sample includes further DNA sequences coding for the same CDR3. This chain joins TRBV5-1 and TRBJ2-1, with a possible D match to TRBD1 (6 bases). Trimming removed 4 bases from V and 0 bases from J, with 11 bases in between. CDR1 is SGHRS, CDR2 YFSETQ, per germline. CDR3 length: 15 residues. In DNA, the CDR3 is TGCGCCAGCAGCGCTACAGGGAGCTCCTACAATGAGCAGTTCTTC. It is translated as CASSATGSSYNEQFF.

The chain is built from TRBV28 and TRBJ1-1; D is unresolved. Trimming left V 7 bases short and J 0 bases short, with 12 bases between. Per the germline V gene, CDR1 is MDHEN and CDR2 is SYDVKM. The CDR3 loop spans 14 amino acids. The CDR3 DNA follows: TGTGCCAGCACCCGTGGCGCAATGAACACTGAAGCTTTCTTT. Amino acid sequence: CASTRGAMNTEAFF. The complete variable domain, with remaining parts taken from reference TRBV28 and TRBJ1-1, reads DVKVTQSSRYLVKRTGEKVFLECVQDMDHENMFWYRQDPGLGLRLIYFSYDVKMKEKGDIPEGYSVSREKKERFSLILESASTNQTSMYLCASTRGAMNTEAFFGQGTRLTVV.

The CDR3 sequence: CASSALGSSGNTIYF. DNA of the CDR3: TGTGCCAGCAGTGCCCTGGGGTCCTCTGGAAACACCATATATTTT. This chain joins TRBV6-1 and TRBJ1-3; D gene uncertain. CDR3 size: 15 residues. Germline V gives CDR1 MNHNS, CDR2 SASEGT. Trimming stripped 4 bases from V and 0 bases from J, with 10 bases between.

On this clone itself: One base separates it from a far larger clone, so it is likely a read error. The J gene is TRBJ1-4, the V gene TRBV30; 8 bases map to TRBD1. Losses at the gene ends were 8 bases for V and 6 bases for J; bases not matched to a gene: 11. The CDR3 totals 14 residues. The germline CDR1 and CDR2 sequences are GTSNPN and SVGIG (reference sequence). CDR3: CAREDRTGYEKLFF. The CDR3 coding sequence is TGTGCCCGGGAGGACCGGACAGGGTATGAAAAACTGTTTTTT.

The chain carries TRBV7-2 and TRBJ2-3, with D perhaps matching TRBD2 (5 bases). The CDR3 is 16 amino acids. V was clipped by 2 bases and J by 0 bases, with 12 bases between them. Germline V gene data show CDR1 as SGHTA and CDR2 as FQGNSA. The CDR3 DNA reads as TGTGCCAGCAGCTTACAACCGGGGATCAGCACAGATACGCAGTATTTT. Its translation is CASSLQPGISTDTQYF.

V gene TRBV27 combines with J gene TRBJ2-7; D not certain. The CDR3 has 13 residues. The V end was cut by 2 bases, the J end by 2 bases, with 7 bases between. Germline CDR1 reads MNHEY; CDR2 reads SMNVEV (reference sequence). The CDR3, as DNA: TGTGCCAGCAGTTTAAGGTGGACCTACGAGCAGTACTTC. Translated: CASSLRWTYEQYF.

This clone was recorded at least ten times. The chain carries TRBV29-1 and TRBJ2-7; TRBD2 might be the D (6 bases). Germline CDR1 reads SQVTM; CDR2 reads ANQGSEA. The CDR3 totals 12 residues. Between the trimmed V and J ends, which lost 5 bases and 2 bases, there was a span of 10 bases. In nucleotides, the CDR3 is TGCAGCGTTTCGGGGGAGGCCTACGAGCAGTACTTC. This codes for CSVSGEAYEQYF.

The chain uses TRBV7-2 and TRBJ2-6; perhaps D is TRBD1 or TRBD2 (5 bases each). The length of the CDR3 is 16 residues. The V end was cut by 6 bases, the J end by 3 bases, with 15 bases between. CDR1 SGHTA and CDR2 FQGNSA come from the germline V gene. CDR3 in amino acids: CASSRRGVSGANVLTF. DNA for the CDR3: TGTGCCAGCAGTCGTAGAGGGGTTAGTGGGGCCAACGTCCTGACTTTC.

Details on this clone: This is likely an artifact of a read error, given a far larger clone one base away. Other DNA sequences in the sample encode the same CDR3. The V and J genes are TRBV27 and TRBJ1-2; a weak D match, TRBD1 (6 bases). Germline lookup yields CDR1 MNHEY and CDR2 SMNVEV (reference sequence). The CDR3 runs 13 residues. V was shortened by 2 bases and J by 4 bases, with 8 bases between the two germline ends. CDR3 residues: CASSLGGGYGYTF. The CDR3 DNA sequence: TGTGCCAGCAGTTTAGGGGGCGGCTATGGCTACACCTTC.

The rearrangement links TRBV6-5 to TRBJ2-7; possibly TRBD2 for D (6 bases). The germline CDR1 and CDR2 sequences are MNHEY and SVGAGI. Trimming pared 5 bases from V and 5 bases from J, leaving 10 bases between. This CDR3 contains 12 residues. CDR3 region: CASSRGNDEQYF. CDR3 DNA: TGTGCCAGCAGTCGCGGGAACGACGAGCAGTACTTC.

In its sample, this clone was seen once. In DNA, the CDR3 is TGTGCCAGCAGACAGGGCGAGCCCCAGCATTTT. The encoded protein is CASRQGEPQHF. The chain links TRBV28 to TRBJ1-5; possibly TRBD1 for D (6 bases). Trimming removed 6 bases at V and 8 bases at J, with 8 bases between. Germline-derived CDR1 and CDR2 are MDHEN and SYDVKM. The CDR3 spans 11 residues.

This clone appeared a few times. The chain recombines TRBV12-1 with TRBJ2-2; the DNA was not compared with TRBD2, the D call given in the table. TRBV12-1 is tagged as a pseudogene. The CDR3 spans 16 residues. The DNA of the CDR3 is TGTGCCAGCATCCTAATAGCGGAGCTGAACACCGGGGAGCTGTTTTTT. Protein product: CASILIAELNTGELFF.

The gene calls are TRBV18 and TRBJ1-5, with a tentative D call TRBD1 (6 bases). Germline V gene data show CDR1 as KGHSH and CDR2 as LQKENI. The CDR3 has 15 residues. V dropped 2 bases and J dropped 4 bases, with 12 bases sitting between them. CDR3 amino acids: CASSPGSDRNQPQHF. The CDR3 DNA sequence: TGTGCCAGCTCACCAGGCTCGGACAGAAATCAGCCCCAGCATTTT.

This clone was counted a few times. The rearrangement joins TRBV7-8 to TRBJ2-1; TRBD2 matches at 8 bases. CDR1 and CDR2 (germline): SGHVS, FQNEAQ. J lost 5 bases, V lost 5 bases, and 11 bases had no gene match. CDR3 length equals 16 residues. In DNA, the CDR3 is TGTGCCAGCAGCGCCCCCGGGACTAGTCAGGACAATGAGCAGTTCTTC. Translated, it gives CASSAPGTSQDNEQFF.

The V gene is TRBV27, the J gene TRBJ2-5; TRBD1 agrees at 7 bases. Unmatched junction bases numbered 2, after V lost 0 bases and J lost 4 bases. The germline V gene has CDR1 MNHEY and CDR2 SMNVEV (reference sequence). This CDR3 comprises 14 residues. CDR3 loop: CASSLSGQRETQYF. CDR3 in DNA: TGTGCCAGCAGTTTATCGGGACAGAGAGAGACCCAGTACTTC.

V and J are TRBV28 and TRBJ2-1; 8 positions agree with TRBD1. V lost 8 bases, J lost 9 bases, and 15 bases stayed unmatched. The CDR3 has 15 amino acids. From germline, CDR1 is MDHEN and CDR2 SYDVKM. CDR3 loop: CASGPAGGAQGEQFF. As DNA, the CDR3 is TGTGCCAGCGGCCCCGCAGGGGGCGCACAGGGTGAGCAGTTCTTC. Based on the CDR3 plus reference TRBV28 and TRBJ2-1, the full variable domain is DVKVTQSSRYLVKRTGEKVFLECVQDMDHENMFWYRQDPGLGLRLIYFSYDVKMKEKGDIPEGYSVSREKKERFSLILESASTNQTSMYLCASGPAGGAQGEQFFGPGTRLTVL.

The V and J genes are TRBV5-1 and TRBJ2-1; TRBD2 matches at 7 bases. The CDR3 is made up of 16 amino acids. The germline gives CDR1 SGHRS, CDR2 YFSETQ. Unmatched junction bases numbered 4, after V lost 0 bases and J lost 1 base. The CDR3 region has the DNA TGCGCCAGCAGCTTGGCACCAGCGGGGTCCTACAATGAGCAGTTCTTC. Its protein product is CASSLAPAGSYNEQFF.

The chain joins TRBV2 to TRBJ2-2, with 7 bases that match TRBD1. Trimming removed 8 bases from V and 4 bases from J; junction bases left unmatched: 7. This CDR3 comprises 14 residues. In germline, CDR1 is SNHLY, CDR2 FYNNEI. Here the CDR3 DNA reads TGTGCCAGCGCCGACAGGGTCGGCACCGGGGAGCTGTTTTTT. Translated: CASADRVGTGELFF.

This chain links TRBV4-2 with TRBJ1-2; tentatively, D is TRBD1 (5 bases). The CDR3 has 17 amino acids. The germline gives CDR1 LGHNA, CDR2 YNFKEQ. V shed 1 base and J shed 4 bases, with 19 bases lying between them. The chain's CDR3 is CASSQVGQGFKRYGYTF. The CDR3 DNA reads as TGTGCCAGCAGCCAAGTGGGGCAGGGTTTTAAACGCTATGGCTACACCTTC.

This clone was recorded once. This chain links TRBV5-4 with TRBJ2-1; D is ambiguous. The CDR3 consists of 13 residues. The germline V and J ends were trimmed by 3 bases and 5 bases, with 9 bases remaining between them. Germline lookup yields CDR1 SGHNT and CDR2 YYREEE (reference sequence). CDR3: CASSSNRNNEQFF. The CDR3 DNA sequence: TGTGCCAGCAGCTCTAACCGCAACAATGAGCAGTTCTTC. The full variable domain, its missing parts supplied by reference TRBV5-4 and TRBJ2-1, is ETGVTQSPTHLIKTRGQQVTLRCSSQSGHNTVSWYQQALGQGPQFIFQYYREEENGRGNFPPRFSGLQFPNYSSELNVNALELDDSALYLCASSSNRNNEQFFGPGTRLTVL.

The chain carries TRBV9 and TRBJ2-3; the match to TRBD2 covers 7 bases. V gave up 4 bases and J gave up 5 bases; unmatched junction bases: 13. The CDR3 is 16 residues long. Germline V lookup: CDR1 SGDLS, CDR2 YYNGEE. The CDR3 DNA sequence: TGTGCCAGCAGCCGGGCGGGAGCGGGAAGGGTAGATACGCAGTATTTT. Amino acid sequence: CASSRAGAGRVDTQYF. Supplemented by reference TRBV9 and TRBJ2-3, the full variable domain reads DSGVTQTPKHLITATGQRVTLRCSPRSGDLSVYWYQQSLDQGLQFLIQYYNGEERAKGNILERFSAQQFPDLHSELNLSSLELGDSALYFCASSRAGAGRVDTQYFGPGTRLTVL.

The chain links TRBV30 to TRBJ1-2; 10 bases agree with TRBD1. The length of the CDR3 is 15 residues. Trimming took 5 bases from V and 4 from J; bases not matched to a gene: 10. Germline V gene sequence: CDR1 GTSNPN, CDR2 SVGIG (reference sequence). The DNA for the CDR3 is TGTGCCTGGGAGGCATTGACAGGGGGCAGCTATGGCTACACCTTC. Amino acids: CAWEALTGGSYGYTF.

This clone was counted a single time. The conserved phenylalanine or tryptophan is not found at the CDR3 terminus, so this likely reflects a read error. The V call is TRBV6-5, the J call TRBJ1-2; 9 positions agree with TRBD1. Trimming took 6 bases from V and 7 from J; bases not matched to a gene: 3. Per the germline V gene, CDR1 is MNHEY and CDR2 is SVGAGI. The CDR3 extends over 12 amino acids. The CDR3 bases are TGTGCCAGCAGACAGGGGGCGGGTGGCTACACCTAC. Its translation is CASRQGAGGYTY.